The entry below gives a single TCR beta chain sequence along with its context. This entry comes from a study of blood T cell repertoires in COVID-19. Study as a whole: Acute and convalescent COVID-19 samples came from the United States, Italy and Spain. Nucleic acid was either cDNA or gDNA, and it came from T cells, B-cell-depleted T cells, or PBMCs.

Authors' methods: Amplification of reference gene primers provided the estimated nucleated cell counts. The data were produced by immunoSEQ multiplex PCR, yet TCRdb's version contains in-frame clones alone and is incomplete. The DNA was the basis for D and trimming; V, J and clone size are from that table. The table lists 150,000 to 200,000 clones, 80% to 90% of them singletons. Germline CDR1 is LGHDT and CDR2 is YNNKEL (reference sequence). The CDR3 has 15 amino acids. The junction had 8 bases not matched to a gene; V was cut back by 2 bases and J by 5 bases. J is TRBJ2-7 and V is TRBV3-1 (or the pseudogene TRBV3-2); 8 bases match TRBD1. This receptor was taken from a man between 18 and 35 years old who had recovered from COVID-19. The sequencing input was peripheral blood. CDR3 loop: CASSQSRGRLHEQYF. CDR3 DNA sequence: TGTGCCAGCAGCCAAAGCAGGGGGCGTCTGCACGAGCAGTACTTC.